The sequence of this TCR beta chain was determined in a study of T cells after yellow fever vaccination. The CDR3 is made up of 13 amino acids. Germline V lookup: CDR1 LGHDT, CDR2 YNNKEL (reference sequence). With 3 bases removed from V and 8 bases from J, the gap between germline ends came to 11 bases. This clonotype was seen only a few times. The antigen is unknown. TCRdb ran MiXCR on the 5' RACE reads and lists one entry per CDR3 protein. There are about 230,000 distinct CDR3 sequences in the sample; over 6.5% occur only once, and around 1% lies in the top ten. Overall study results and limits: The secondary response showed a weaker magnitude and a faster peak, day 5 versus 15.

The sequence was collected from a man aged 30 to 39 who received the YFV17D yellow fever vaccine. Here the sequenced sample was CD4+ T cells sorted from PBMCs, taken on the day of the yellow fever booster vaccination. V usage is TRBV3-1 and J usage is TRBJ2-1, with D perhaps TRBD2 (6 bases). CDR3 sequence reads: CASSQGLRDEQFF. CDR3 sequence (DNA): TGTGCCAGCAGCCAGGGACTTCGAGATGAGCAGTTCTTC.